This T cell receptor (beta chain) originates from a study of regulatory T cells in long-lasting Graves disease. Study context: Graves' patients, newly diagnosed, had taken antithyroid drugs under 3 months. General observations from the study: Persistent Graves' patients had lower TCR diversity than newly diagnosed ones.

Both iRepertoire HTBI primers and Arm-PCR of CDR3 regions were used to build the TCR beta libraries. Original analysis: From all samples, identification returned some 15 TRBJ and 60 or so TRBV segments. TCRdb re-derived calls from the multiplex PCR reads in MiXCR, one entry per CDR3 protein. The V and J calls and clone size come from TCRdb's table, not from the authors' own analysis. The top ten hold 17% of the sample, which has about 450,000 distinct CDR3 sequences, 11% to 15% seen once. As for time point: newly diagnosed GD, antithyroid drugs for less than 3 months. PBMC-extracted RNA yielded the TCR library. In regard to this clonotype: Its antigen is unidentified.

Trimming removed 4 bases from V and 5 bases from J; junction bases left unmatched: 7. CDR1 and CDR2 (germline): SGHRS, YFSETQ. The CDR3 has 14 amino acids. These same data were also listed under a study on T cells in Graves' hyperthyroidism and ophthalmopathy. That paper notes: Those with hyperthyroidism were 18 to 65 years old, newly diagnosed, and ill for under 2 months.

The chain joins TRBV5-1 to TRBJ2-7, with TRBD1 matching over 9 bases. The sequence was obtained from a woman in her forties or fifties with Graves disease. Sequencing was performed on peripheral blood mononuclear cells (PBMCs), taken at new diagnosis, from a patient treated with antithyroid drugs. CDR3 region: CASSIHRGQDEQYF. Written as DNA, the CDR3 is TGCGCCAGCAGCATTCACAGGGGGCAAGACGAGCAGTACTTC.